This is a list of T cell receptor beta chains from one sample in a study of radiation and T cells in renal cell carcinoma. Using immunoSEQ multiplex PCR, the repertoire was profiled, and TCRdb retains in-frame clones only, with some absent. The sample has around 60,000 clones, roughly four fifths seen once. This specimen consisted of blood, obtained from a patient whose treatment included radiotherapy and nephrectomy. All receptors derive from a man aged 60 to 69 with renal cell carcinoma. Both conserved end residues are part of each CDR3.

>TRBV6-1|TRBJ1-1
CASSEPALGEAFF
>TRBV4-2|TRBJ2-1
CASSPRHGGIDEQFF
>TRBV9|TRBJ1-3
CASSHTGKGNTIYF
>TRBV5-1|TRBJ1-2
CASSGTGFWGYTF
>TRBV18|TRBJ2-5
CASSLQVRETQYF
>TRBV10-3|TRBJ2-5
CAISRLAGSQETQYF
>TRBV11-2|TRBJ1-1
CASSLGQYRNTEAFF
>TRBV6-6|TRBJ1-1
CASSGQQVNTEAFF
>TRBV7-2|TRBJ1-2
CASSLDPANYGYTF
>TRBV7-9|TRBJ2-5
CASSPKGRMETQYF
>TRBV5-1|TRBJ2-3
CASSLSGTSTDTQYF
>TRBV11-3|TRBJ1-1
CASSLDGRGTEAFF
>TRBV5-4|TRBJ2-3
CASSLTSGTMVDTQYF
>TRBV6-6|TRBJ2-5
CASSRTGQKQETQYF
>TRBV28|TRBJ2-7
CASKPDRGPSYEQYF
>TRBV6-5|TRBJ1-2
CASSPDPGYGYTF
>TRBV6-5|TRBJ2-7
CASRATGTGGSEQYF
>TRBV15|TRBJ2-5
CATSRDRLQETQYF
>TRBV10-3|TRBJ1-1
CAISEFGTGETEAFF
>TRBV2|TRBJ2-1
CASTQTNEQFF
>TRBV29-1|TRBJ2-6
CSVYRSGANVLTF
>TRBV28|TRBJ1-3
CASSFRDRGLGGNTIYF
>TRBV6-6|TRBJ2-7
CASRDTHYEQYF
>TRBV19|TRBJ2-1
CASSVTSSSYNEQFF
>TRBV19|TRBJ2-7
CASSRDRGREQYF
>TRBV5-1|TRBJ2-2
CASSLIAGWETGELFF
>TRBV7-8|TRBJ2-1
CASSLVSGSGINNEQFF
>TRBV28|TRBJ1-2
CASSFLVDGVGNYGYTF
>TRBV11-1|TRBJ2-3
CASSPGSPNSDTQYF
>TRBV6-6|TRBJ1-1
CASRTGQGSTEAFF
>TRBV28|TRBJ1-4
CASSLRGPKLFF
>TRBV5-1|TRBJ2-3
CASSLYGGADTQYF
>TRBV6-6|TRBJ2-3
CASSTAGGAYTDTQYF
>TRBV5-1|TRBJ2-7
CASSPRLAGGHEQYF
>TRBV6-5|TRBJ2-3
CASSRLGGSQDTQYF
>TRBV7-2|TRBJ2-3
CASSLDFSTDTQYF
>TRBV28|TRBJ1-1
CASSGAGQPAFF
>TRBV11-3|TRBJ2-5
CASSLGQGGLVKETQYF
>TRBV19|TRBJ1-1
CASSPQRLNMAGDTEAFF
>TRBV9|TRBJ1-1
CASSVAVNTEAFF
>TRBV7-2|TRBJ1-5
CASTGSSSRDQPQHF
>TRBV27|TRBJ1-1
CASSLDWNTEAFF
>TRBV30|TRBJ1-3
CAWGFSGNTIYF
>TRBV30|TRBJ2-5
CAQEAGETQYF
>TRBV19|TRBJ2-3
CASSNRGNTDTQYF
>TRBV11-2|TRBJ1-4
CASSQGVANEKLFF
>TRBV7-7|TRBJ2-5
CASTWTSGSETQYF
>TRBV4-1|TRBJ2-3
CASSQAVAASTDTQYF
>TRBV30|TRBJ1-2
CAWRRGGGGYTF
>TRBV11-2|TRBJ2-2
CASSLSGSGGRASGELFF
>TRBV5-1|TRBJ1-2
CASSLVTGRSNYGYTF
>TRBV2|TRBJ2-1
CASRGTGAGGQFF
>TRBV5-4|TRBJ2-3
CASSLKDTQYF
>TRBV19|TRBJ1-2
CASSIGTGIIYGYTF
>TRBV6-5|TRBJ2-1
CASSLRGNEQFF
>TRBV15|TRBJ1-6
CATSRELGLNSPLHF
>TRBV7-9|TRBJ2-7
CASSLAQWAGSSYEQYF